These 14 T cell receptor beta chains share one sample of origin, sequenced in a study of identical twins. One entry per CDR3 protein, called by TCRdb with MiXCR from the 5' RACE reads. The profile covers roughly 230,000 distinct CDR3 sequences, with roughly 8% appearing a single time and approximately 3% taken by the ten largest. The same sample was also used in a study of yellow fever vaccine responses in identical twins.

The sequenced sample consisted of CD8+ T cells sorted from blood. The receptors shown here come from a woman between 18 and 29 years old in good health.

This clonotype turned up a few times. The chain uses TRBV20-1 and TRBJ1-2; D call uncertain. This CDR3 is built from 13 residues. V gave up 3 bases and J gave up 2 bases, with 10 bases separating them. CDR1 is DFQATT and CDR2 is SNEGSKA in the germline V gene (reference sequence). The CDR3 DNA is TGCAGTGCTAGGGCTACAGCGAACTATGGCTACACCTTC. This translates into CSARATANYGYTF.

This clonotype was observed at least ten times. CDR3 DNA: TGTGCCAGCAGTTACTCGGTTAACCCGGGGGGAGGAACAGATACGCAGTATTTT. It yields the protein CASSYSVNPGGGTDTQYF. V gene TRBV6-5 combines with J gene TRBJ2-3, with 7 positions matching TRBD2. The CDR3 sequence is 18 residues long. From germline, CDR1 is MNHEY and CDR2 SVGAGI. The trim removed 0 bases at V and 3 bases at J, leaving 12 bases unmatched.

The chain uses TRBV28 and TRBJ2-3; D uncertain. The CDR3 runs to 16 residues. V gave up 5 bases and J gave up 0 bases, with 15 bases separating them. Germline assignment: CDR1 MDHEN and CDR2 SYDVKM. The CDR3 sequence is CASSISPNLSTDTQYF. As DNA, the CDR3 is TGTGCCAGCAGTATATCTCCAAATTTGAGCACAGATACGCAGTATTTT.

V and J are TRBV6-1 and TRBJ2-3; 7 bases map to TRBD1. This CDR3 comprises 13 residues. Trimming at V came to 9 bases and at J to 0 bases, leaving 3 bases not matched to a gene. Germline V gene data show CDR1 as MNHNS and CDR2 as SASEGT. The CDR3 nucleotides are TGTGCCAGTACAGGGGTCAGCACAGATACGCAGTATTTT. This translates into CASTGVSTDTQYF.

The chain couples TRBV7-3 to TRBJ2-2, with no clear D. Germline CDR1 is SGHTA and CDR2 is FQGTGA. This CDR3 has 17 residues. V was cut by 1 base and J by 0 bases, with 12 bases left in between. The CDR3 region is CASSLKPSSTNTGELFF. The CDR3, as DNA: TGTGCCAGCAGCTTAAAGCCCTCAAGCACGAACACCGGGGAGCTGTTTTTT. Looking up the rest from reference TRBV7-3 and TRBJ2-2 gives the full variable domain: GAGVSQTPSNKVTEKGKYVELRCDPISGHTALYWYRQSLGQGPEFLIYFQGTGAADDSGLPNDRFFAVRPEGSVSTLKIQRTERGDSAVYLCASSLKPSSTNTGELFFGEGSRLTVL.

The CDR3 loop reads CASSPEAGGDVYF. CDR3 coding DNA: TGTGCCAGCAGCCCAGAGGCGGGTGGGGATGTGTACTTC. The J gene is TRBJ2-7, the V gene TRBV9; possible D gene TRBD2, 5 bases. The CDR3 is made up of 13 amino acids. V was cut by 4 bases and J by 12 bases, with 20 bases left in between. Germline CDR1 reads SGDLS; CDR2 reads YYNGEE.

This clonotype was observed many times. The chain joins TRBV5-1 to TRBJ2-1; 9 positions match TRBD2. After removal of 2 bases from V and 8 bases from J, the junction contained 8 bases not matched to a gene. CDR3 length equals 15 residues. Germline assignment: CDR1 SGHRS and CDR2 YFSETQ. Here the CDR3 reads CASSFRGRADDEQFF. The CDR3 region has the DNA TGCGCCAGCAGCTTCCGCGGGAGGGCCGACGATGAGCAGTTCTTC.

Ten or more counts support this clonotype. V is TRBV5-1 and J is TRBJ1-6; D may be TRBD1 (6 bases). V lost 0 bases and J 17 bases, leaving 12 bases between the germline ends. Germline CDR1 SGHRS, CDR2 YFSETQ. This CDR3 has 12 residues. The CDR3 nucleotides are TGCGCCAGCAGCTTGGATGGGGGGCATTTCCACTTT. Protein: CASSLDGGHFHF.

This clonotype has more than one count but fewer than ten. The rearrangement joins TRBV5-6 to TRBJ2-5; D is uncertain. CDR3 length: 14 residues. Trimming stripped 4 bases from V and 1 base from J, with 11 bases between. Germline CDR1 SGHDT, CDR2 YYEEEE. Here the CDR3 reads CASSLNGAQETQYF. As DNA, the CDR3 is TGTGCCAGCAGCCTAAATGGAGCCCAAGAGACCCAGTACTTC.

This chain uses TRBV20-1 with TRBJ2-7; D not certain. Trimming cost V 5 bases and J 0 bases, with 11 bases left between them. The CDR3 loop spans 13 amino acids. Germline-derived CDR1 and CDR2 are DFQATT and SNEGSKA (reference sequence). The CDR3 sequence is CSASDASSYEQYF. DNA of the CDR3: TGCAGTGCTTCGGACGCAAGCTCCTACGAGCAGTACTTC.

This clonotype was counted only a few times. CDR3 in amino acids: CASSRTGGGRTQYF. DNA of the CDR3: TGTGCCAGCAGCAGGACAGGGGGCGGACGGACCCAGTACTTC. V gene TRBV11-2 combines with J gene TRBJ2-5, with TRBD1 matching 11 bases. CDR3 length equals 14 residues. Germline loops: CDR1 SGHAT, CDR2 FQNNGV. V was clipped by 5 bases and J by 7 bases; unmatched bases: 6.

This clonotype was detected ten times or more. The chain has TRBV4-1 and TRBJ1-1; D is unresolved. This CDR3 region has 13 residues. In germline, CDR1 is MGHRA, CDR2 YSYEKL. V lost 1 base and J 3 bases, leaving 6 bases between the germline ends. This CDR3 is CASSQGYDTEAFF. Written as DNA, the CDR3 is TGCGCCAGCAGCCAAGGGTACGACACTGAAGCTTTCTTT.

This clonotype was counted only a few times. V usage is TRBV29-1 and J usage is TRBJ2-7; D is possibly TRBD1 or TRBD2 (5 bases each). The germline V gene encodes CDR1 SQVTM and CDR2 ANQGSEA. Deletions cut 2 bases from V and 3 bases from J, with 11 bases between. This CDR3 is 13 amino acids long. DNA of the CDR3: TGCAGCGTTGAAATCCCAGGGAGCTACGAGCAGTACTTC. It specifies CSVEIPGSYEQYF.

In this sample, this clonotype turned up many times. The chain employs TRBV10-3 and TRBJ1-4; D remains ambiguous. Trimming removed 4 bases from V and 0 bases from J, with 6 bases in between. Germline values: CDR1 ENHRY, CDR2 SYGVKD. The CDR3 is made up of 14 amino acids. The CDR3 sequence: CAISADATNEKLFF. The CDR3 nucleotides are TGTGCCATCAGTGCTGATGCAACTAATGAAAAACTGTTTTTT.